This T cell receptor beta chain was captured in a study of shared clonotypes between healthy human individuals. A remark on this clone: No antigen is known for it.

CD4+ cells underwent separation, giving CD45RA+ naive and CD45RA-negative memory subsets. Genomic DNA belonging to each subset was distributed in equal measure over several immunoSEQ plates. The data were produced by immunoSEQ multiplex PCR, yet TCRdb's version contains in-frame clones alone and is incomplete. The table records approximately 340,000 clones, less than 85% of them present only once. Germline V CDR1 and CDR2: GTSNPN, SVGIG (reference sequence). This CDR3 has 15 amino acids. The V segment lost 0 bases and the J segment 8 bases; nucleotides outside the gene matches: 9. Whole-study results and caveats: Several donors shared about 4.8% of their naive CD4 clonotypes.

The clonotype originates from a man aged 25-45 years in good health. Sequenced input: memory CD4+ T cells sorted from blood. Regarding subset: CD45RA-negative fraction. The rearrangement uses TRBV30 and TRBJ2-1; TRBD2 agrees at 8 bases. CDR3: CAWSVRGGRWYEQFF. Here the CDR3 DNA reads TGTGCCTGGAGTGTACGGGGCGGGAGGTGGTATGAGCAGTTCTTC. Together with reference TRBV30 and TRBJ2-1, the CDR3 gives the full variable domain: SQTIHQWPATLVQPVGSPLSLECTVEGTSNPNLYWYRQAAGRGLQLLFYSVGIGQISSEVPQNLSASRPQDRQFILSSKKLLLSDSGFYLCAWSVRGGRWYEQFFGPGTRLTVL.